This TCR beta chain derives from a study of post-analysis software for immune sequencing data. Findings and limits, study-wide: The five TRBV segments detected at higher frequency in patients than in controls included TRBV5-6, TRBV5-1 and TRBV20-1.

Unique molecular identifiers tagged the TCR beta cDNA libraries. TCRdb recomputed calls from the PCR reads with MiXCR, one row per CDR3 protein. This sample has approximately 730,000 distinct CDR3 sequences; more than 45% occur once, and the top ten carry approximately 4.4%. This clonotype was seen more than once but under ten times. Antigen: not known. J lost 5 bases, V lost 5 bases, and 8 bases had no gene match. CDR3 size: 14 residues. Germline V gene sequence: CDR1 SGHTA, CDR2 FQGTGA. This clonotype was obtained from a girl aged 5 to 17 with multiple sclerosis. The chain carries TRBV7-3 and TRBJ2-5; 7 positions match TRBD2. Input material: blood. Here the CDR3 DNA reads TGTGCCAGCAGCCCAACGGGAGCGGGGGAGACCCAGTACTTC. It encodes CASSPTGAGETQYF.